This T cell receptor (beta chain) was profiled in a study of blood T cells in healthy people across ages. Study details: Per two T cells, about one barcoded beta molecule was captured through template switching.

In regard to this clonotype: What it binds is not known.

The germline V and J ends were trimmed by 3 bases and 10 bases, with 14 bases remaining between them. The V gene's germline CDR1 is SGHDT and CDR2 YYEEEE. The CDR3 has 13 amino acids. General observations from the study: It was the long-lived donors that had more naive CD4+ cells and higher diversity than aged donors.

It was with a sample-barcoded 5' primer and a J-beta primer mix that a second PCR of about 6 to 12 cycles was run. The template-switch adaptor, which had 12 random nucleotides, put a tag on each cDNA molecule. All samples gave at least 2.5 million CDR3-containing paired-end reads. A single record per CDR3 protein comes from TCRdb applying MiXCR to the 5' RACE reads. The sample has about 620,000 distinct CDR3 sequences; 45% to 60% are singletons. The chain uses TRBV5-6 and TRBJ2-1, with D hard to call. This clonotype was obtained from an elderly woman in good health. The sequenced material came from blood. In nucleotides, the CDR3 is TGTGCCAGCAGCTCACAAATGCCGAGGGAGCAGTTCTTC. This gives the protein CASSSQMPREQFF.